These 26 T cell receptor beta chains came from one sample sequenced in a study of blood T cell repertoires in COVID-19. Assay: immunoSEQ multiplex PCR; the TCRdb copy retains only in-frame clones and omits some. The sample holds 310,000 or so clones, approximately 90% seen once. The sample consisted of peripheral blood. The receptors originated from a woman in her forties or fifties with active or convalescent COVID-19.

The chain combines TRBV7-9 with TRBJ2-4; D may be TRBD2 (6 bases). Deletions cut 5 bases from V and 8 bases from J, with 16 bases between. This CDR3 comprises 14 residues. Germline V lookup: CDR1 SEHNR, CDR2 FQNEAQ (reference sequence). The chain's CDR3 is CASSLSPGDYIQYF. CDR3 sequence (DNA): TGTGCCAGCAGCCTTTCTCCGGGAGACTACATTCAGTACTTC.

This chain joins TRBV2 and TRBJ2-6; D unclear. The CDR3 totals 16 residues. Trimming took off 8 bases at V and 3 bases at J, with 17 bases between the two ends. Germline V lookup: CDR1 SNHLY, CDR2 FYNNEI. CDR3 nucleotide sequence: TGTGCCAGCCGCGACAAGGCTGAGTTTGGGGCCAACGTCCTGACTTTC. Protein: CASRDKAEFGANVLTF.

The chain is built from TRBV11-3 and TRBJ2-1; a possible D gene is TRBD1 (5 bases). CDR3 length equals 14 residues. V was cut by 3 bases and J by 4 bases, with 10 bases left in between. The germline V gene has CDR1 SGHNT and CDR2 YENEEA. The CDR3 protein is CASSFGQGYNEQFF. CDR3 coding DNA: TGTGCCAGCAGCTTTGGGCAGGGATACAATGAGCAGTTCTTC.

This clone was detected only once. The rearrangement uses TRBV19 and TRBJ2-1, with 14 bases matching TRBD2. The CDR3 spans 16 residues. Germline trimming cut 5 bases from V and 8 bases from J; bases unmatched to any gene: 8. Germline V CDR1 and CDR2: LNHDA, SQIVND (reference sequence). The CDR3 bases are TGTGCCAGTAGTTTAATGACTAGCGGGAGGGCCCATGAGCAGTTCTTC. Its protein product is CASSLMTSGRAHEQFF.

The chain has TRBV14 and TRBJ1-1, with 10 bases lining up with TRBD1. The junction had 12 bases not matched to a gene; V was cut back by 4 bases and J by 1 base. This CDR3 has 18 amino acids. Germline V gene data show CDR1 as SGHDN and CDR2 as FVKESK. The CDR3 sequence is CASSPDGTGVYWNTEAFF. DNA for the CDR3: TGTGCCAGCAGCCCGGACGGGACAGGGGTATATTGGAACACTGAAGCTTTCTTT.

The chain links TRBV2 to TRBJ2-1; 8 bases agree with TRBD1. This CDR3 contains 13 residues. The germline CDR1 and CDR2 sequences are SNHLY and FYNNEI. J was trimmed by 8 bases and V by 4 bases; bases with no gene match: 4. DNA for the CDR3: TGTGCCAGCAGTGGTACACAGGGGGATGAGCAGTTCTTC. Its protein is CASSGTQGDEQFF.

The gene calls are TRBV19 and TRBJ1-1; D unclear. The CDR3 totals 14 residues. Germline CDR1 reads LNHDA; CDR2 reads SQIVND (reference sequence). Trimming pared 6 bases from V and 3 bases from J, leaving 14 bases between. The CDR3 is CASSPFAGDTEAFF. The CDR3 DNA reads TGTGCCAGTAGCCCATTCGCCGGGGACACTGAAGCTTTCTTT.

V usage is TRBV7-2 and J usage is TRBJ1-1; D remains ambiguous. CDR3 size: 15 residues. The ends were cut back, 2 bases at V and 0 bases at J, with 10 bases in the middle. The V gene's germline CDR1 is SGHTA and CDR2 FQGNSA. CDR3 protein: CASSLMAAVNTEAFF. The CDR3 nucleotides are TGTGCCAGCAGCTTAATGGCGGCGGTGAACACTGAAGCTTTCTTT.

The chain has TRBV6-5 and TRBJ1-1; the D gene is possibly TRBD1 (5 bases). The CDR3 length is 15 residues. Trimming removed 0 bases at V and 0 bases at J, with 8 bases between. The germline V gene encodes CDR1 MNHEY and CDR2 SVGAGI. In DNA, the CDR3 is TGTGCCAGCAGTTACTCGACAGCCTTGAACACTGAAGCTTTCTTT. It specifies CASSYSTALNTEAFF.

The genes are TRBV27 and TRBJ2-2; 7 bases are a match to TRBD1. The V segment lost 1 base and the J segment 3 bases; nucleotides outside the gene matches: 5. The germline CDR1 and CDR2 sequences are MNHEY and SMNVEV (reference sequence). The CDR3 length is 16 residues. The CDR3 nucleotides read TGTGCCAGCAGTTTATGGACAGGTCTAGACACCGGGGAGCTGTTTTTT. Its translation is CASSLWTGLDTGELFF.

This chain uses TRBV7-9 with TRBJ1-1; 7 nucleotides align to TRBD1. The germline gives CDR1 SEHNR, CDR2 FQNEAQ (reference sequence). The CDR3 has 15 residues. J lost 5 bases, V lost 5 bases, and 11 bases had no gene match. Here the CDR3 DNA reads TGTGCCAGCAGCCAAAGAGAGGGGGCCCTTACTGAAGCTTTCTTT. Amino acids: CASSQREGALTEAFF.

CDR3 sequence reads: CASSSLEGREEPQHF. CDR3 nucleotide sequence: TGTGCCAGCAGCAGTTTAGAAGGTCGCGAGGAGCCCCAGCATTTT. The chain couples TRBV7-9 to TRBJ1-5; D gene unclear. Germline V CDR1 and CDR2: SEHNR, FQNEAQ (reference sequence). V lost 5 bases, J lost 8 bases, and 19 bases lay in between. The CDR3 loop spans 15 amino acids.

The rearrangement links TRBV7-3 to TRBJ2-5; 7 nucleotides line up with TRBD1. Germline V gene sequence: CDR1 SGHTA, CDR2 FQGTGA. This CDR3 spans 13 amino acids. V shed 5 bases and J 5 bases; nucleotides not matched to a gene: 5. CDR3 sequence: CASSPGGSETQYF. Written as DNA, the CDR3 is TGTGCCAGCAGCCCAGGGGGTTCCGAGACCCAGTACTTC. The full variable domain, its missing parts supplied by reference TRBV7-3 and TRBJ2-5, is GAGVSQTPSNKVTEKGKYVELRCDPISGHTALYWYRQSLGQGPEFLIYFQGTGAADDSGLPNDRFFAVRPEGSVSTLKIQRTERGDSAVYLCASSPGGSETQYFGPGTRLLVL.

The rearrangement uses TRBV9 and TRBJ2-3; TRBD2 matches at 7 bases. Unmatched junction bases numbered 12, after V lost 3 bases and J lost 2 bases. This CDR3 spans 17 amino acids. Looked up from germline, CDR1 is SGDLS and CDR2 is YYNGEE. CDR3 loop: CASSGGPSGSYTDTQYF. Here the CDR3 DNA reads TGTGCCAGCAGCGGCGGTCCTAGCGGAAGCTACACAGATACGCAGTATTTT. The entire variable domain, with the rest obtained from reference TRBV9 and TRBJ2-3, is as follows: DSGVTQTPKHLITATGQRVTLRCSPRSGDLSVYWYQQSLDQGLQFLIQYYNGEERAKGNILERFSAQQFPDLHSELNLSSLELGDSALYFCASSGGPSGSYTDTQYFGPGTRLTVL.

Comment on this clone: The same CDR3 also results from other DNA sequences found in this sample. CDR3 sequence reads: CASSPGGASNQPQHF. The CDR3 nucleotides read TGTGCCAGCAGCCCAGGTGGGGCCAGCAATCAGCCCCAGCATTTT. The V and J genes are TRBV7-2 and TRBJ1-5; D is possibly TRBD1 (5 bases). V dropped 5 bases and J dropped 1 base, with 12 bases sitting between them. Germline loops: CDR1 SGHTA, CDR2 FQGNSA. CDR3 size: 15 residues.

This chain links TRBV7-9 with TRBJ1-2; D unresolved. Germline CDR1 SEHNR, CDR2 FQNEAQ (reference sequence). V was shortened by 5 bases and J by 0 bases, with 16 bases between the two germline ends. The CDR3 totals 16 residues. Written as DNA, the CDR3 is TGTGCCAGCAGCACAGACCGGGGAATAGCTAACTATGGCTACACCTTC. Amino acids: CASSTDRGIANYGYTF. Full variable domain (missing parts from reference TRBV7-9 and TRBJ1-2): DTGVSQNPRHKITKRGQNVTFRCDPISEHNRLYWYRQTLGQGPEFLTYFQNEAQLEKSRLLSDRFSAERPKGSFSTLEIQRTEQGDSAMYLCASSTDRGIANYGYTFGSGTRLTVV.

The chain employs TRBV6-6 and TRBJ1-2, with TRBD1 identical over 9 bases. CDR3 size: 14 residues. After removal of 2 bases from V and 8 bases from J, the junction contained 6 bases not matched to a gene. From germline, CDR1 is MNHNY and CDR2 SVGAGI (reference sequence). CDR3 coding DNA: TGTGCCAGCAGTTACACGACAGGGGGTAGGGGCTACACCTTC. This sequence encodes CASSYTTGGRGYTF.

V is TRBV18 and J is TRBJ1-6; perhaps TRBD1 as D (5 bases). Germline values: CDR1 KGHSH, CDR2 LQKENI. This CDR3 comprises 14 residues. V was shortened by 6 bases and J by 7 bases, with 13 bases between the two germline ends. The CDR3 region is CASSSTSGNSPLHF. CDR3 sequence (DNA): TGTGCCAGCTCTTCCACCTCAGGGAATTCACCCCTCCACTTT.

The chain is built from TRBV27 and TRBJ2-1; 7 nucleotides align to TRBD1. Germline V gives CDR1 MNHEY, CDR2 SMNVEV (reference sequence). J gave up 7 bases and V 3 bases, and 12 bases lay outside the gene matches. The CDR3 covers 16 residues. The CDR3 DNA is TGTGCCAGCAGTTTCCTAGCCGGGACAGTTTTAAATGAGCAGTTCTTC. This encodes CASSFLAGTVLNEQFF.

This chain connects TRBV19 to TRBJ1-3, with D maybe TRBD1 (6 bases). V was cut by 6 bases and J by 1 base, with 10 bases left in between. The CDR3 runs to 14 residues. CDR1 and CDR2 (germline): LNHDA, SQIVND (reference sequence). The CDR3 DNA reads as TGTGCCAGTAGCGATGGACAGTCTGGAAACACCATATATTTT. It translates to CASSDGQSGNTIYF.

The V gene is TRBV2, the J gene TRBJ1-2; possibly TRBD1 for D (5 bases). The germline V gene encodes CDR1 SNHLY and CDR2 FYNNEI. The CDR3 spans 12 residues. V was pared by 4 bases and J by 7 bases, with 10 bases between. CDR3 in amino acids: CASSVGHGGYTF. CDR3 DNA sequence: TGTGCCAGCAGTGTCGGACACGGTGGCTACACCTTC. Full variable domain (remainder filled in from reference TRBV2 and TRBJ1-2): EPEVTQTPSHQVTQMGQEVILRCVPISNHLYFYWYRQILGQKVEFLVSFYNNEISEKSEIFDDQFSVERPDGSNFTLKIRSTKLEDSAMYFCASSVGHGGYTFGSGTRLTVV.

This clone was counted once. The V call is TRBV6-5, the J call TRBJ1-2; D is possibly TRBD1 (6 bases). This CDR3 spans 11 amino acids. Deletions cut 6 bases from V and 8 bases from J, with 10 bases between. Germline V lookup: CDR1 MNHEY, CDR2 SVGAGI. The CDR3 nucleotides are TGTGCCAGCAGAACAGGGTGGGGCTACACCTTC. It encodes CASRTGWGYTF.

The genes are TRBV28 and TRBJ2-7; D is unclear. Looked up from germline, CDR1 is MDHEN and CDR2 is SYDVKM. The CDR3 has 13 amino acids. Trimming shortened V by 2 bases and J by 2 bases, and 7 bases separated the two germline ends. The CDR3 loop reads CASSLPGPYEQYF. The CDR3 coding sequence is TGTGCCAGCAGTTTACCAGGCCCCTACGAGCAGTACTTC.

The chain couples TRBV5-1 to TRBJ2-5, with 10 bases matching TRBD1. The CDR3 spans 15 residues. In germline, CDR1 is SGHRS, CDR2 YFSETQ. Trimming took 0 bases from V and 5 from J; bases not matched to a gene: 4. The chain's CDR3 is CASSLARDRGETQYF. DNA of the CDR3: TGCGCCAGCAGCTTGGCTCGGGACAGGGGTGAGACCCAGTACTTC. Full variable domain (outside the CDR3, taken from reference TRBV5-1 and TRBJ2-5): KAGVTQTPRYLIKTRGQQVTLSCSPISGHRSVSWYQQTPGQGLQFLFEYFSETQRNKGNFPGRFSGRQFSNSRSEMNVSTLELGDSALYLCASSLARDRGETQYFGPGTRLLVL.

Here the CDR3 DNA reads TGTGCCAGCAGTTTGCGGGAGTGGGTCCCTGAGGGGACCCAGTACTTC. As protein: CASSLREWVPEGTQYF. V and J are TRBV28 and TRBJ2-5, with TRBD2 matching over 7 bases. The germline CDR1 and CDR2 sequences are MDHEN and SYDVKM. Losses at the gene ends were 3 bases for V and 7 bases for J; bases not matched to a gene: 14. The CDR3 contains 16 residues.

This chain uses TRBV5-1 with TRBJ2-7; D possibly corresponds to TRBD2 (6 bases). This CDR3 has 14 amino acids. Germline V gene lookup returns CDR1 SGHRS and CDR2 YFSETQ. Trimming took off 5 bases at V and 5 bases at J, with 17 bases between the two ends. The chain's CDR3 is CASSPLEGRHEQYF. CDR3 in DNA: TGCGCCAGCAGTCCTCTGGAGGGCCGGCACGAGCAGTACTTC.